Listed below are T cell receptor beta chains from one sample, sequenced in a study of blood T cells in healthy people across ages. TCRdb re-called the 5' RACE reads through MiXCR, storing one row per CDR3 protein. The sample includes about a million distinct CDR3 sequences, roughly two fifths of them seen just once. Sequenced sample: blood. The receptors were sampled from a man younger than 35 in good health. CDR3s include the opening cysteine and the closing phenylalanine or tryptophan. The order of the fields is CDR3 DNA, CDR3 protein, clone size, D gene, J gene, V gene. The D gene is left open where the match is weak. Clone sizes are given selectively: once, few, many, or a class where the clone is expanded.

CDR3 DNA: TGTGCCAGCAGTTGGGCGAACAGGGTAACCTACGAGCAGTACTTC; CDR3 protein: CASSWANRVTYEQYF; clone size: many; D gene: -; J gene: TRBJ2-7; V gene: TRBV5-5
CDR3 DNA: TGTGCCAGCAGCTTAGGGGACGTGCTTTACGAGCAGTACTTC; CDR3 protein: CASSLGDVLYEQYF; clone size: -; D gene: -; J gene: TRBJ2-7; V gene: TRBV7-8
CDR3 DNA: TGTGCCAGCAGCGTGTCTGGTAGGGCCCTCCACTTT; CDR3 protein: CASSVSGRALHF; clone size: few; D gene: -; J gene: TRBJ1-6; V gene: TRBV11-1
CDR3 DNA: TGTGCCAGCAGCTTGGAGGCCCCGGGACTCACAGATACGCAGTATTTT; CDR3 protein: CASSLEAPGLTDTQYF; clone size: -; D gene: -; J gene: TRBJ2-3; V gene: TRBV7-2
CDR3 DNA: TGTGCCAGCAGCTTTGGTGGGGACGACAATGAGCAGTTCTTC; CDR3 protein: CASSFGGDDNEQFF; clone size: -; D gene: -; J gene: TRBJ2-1; V gene: TRBV7-2
CDR3 DNA: TGTGCCAGCAGCCAGCGGACTGATAACAATGAGCAGTTCTTC; CDR3 protein: CASSQRTDNNEQFF; clone size: few; D gene: -; J gene: TRBJ2-1; V gene: TRBV12-3/TRBV12-4
CDR3 DNA: TGCAGTGCTATGGCGGGGGGGCATTACAATGAGCAGTTCTTC; CDR3 protein: CSAMAGGHYNEQFF; clone size: few; D gene: TRBD2; J gene: TRBJ2-1; V gene: TRBV20-1
CDR3 DNA: TGTGCCAGCAGTAACCCGGGACTAGCCAATGAGCAGTTCTTC; CDR3 protein: CASSNPGLANEQFF; clone size: few; D gene: TRBD2; J gene: TRBJ2-1; V gene: TRBV6-2/TRBV6-3
CDR3 DNA: TGCGCCAGCAGCCCTCCGGACAGAAACTATGGCTACACCTTC; CDR3 protein: CASSPPDRNYGYTF; clone size: -; D gene: -; J gene: TRBJ1-2; V gene: TRBV5-1
CDR3 DNA: TGTGCCAGCACCGACTGGGGGGCTAGTGATGAAGCTTTCTTT; CDR3 protein: CASTDWGASDEAFF; clone size: few; D gene: -; J gene: TRBJ1-1; V gene: TRBV13
CDR3 DNA: TGTGCCAGCAGAGCGGCGAGGGGGCTGAGTAATGAAAAACTGTTTTTT; CDR3 protein: CASRAARGLSNEKLFF; clone size: -; D gene: TRBD1; J gene: TRBJ1-4; V gene: TRBV6-1
CDR3 DNA: TGTGCCAGCAGCTTAGCCTGGTTTCGGGACACTTCAACTAATGAAAAACTGTTTTTT; CDR3 protein: CASSLAWFRDTSTNEKLFF; clone size: few; D gene: -; J gene: TRBJ1-4; V gene: TRBV7-2
CDR3 DNA: TGTGCCATCAGTGAGTCTGGGCCCCCGGGGGATACGCAGTATTTT; CDR3 protein: CAISESGPPGDTQYF; clone size: many; D gene: -; J gene: TRBJ2-3; V gene: TRBV10-3
CDR3 DNA: TGTGCCAGCAGCTCTAGGGAGGGTGTTGAGTATGGCTACACCTTC; CDR3 protein: CASSSREGVEYGYTF; clone size: few; D gene: -; J gene: TRBJ1-2; V gene: TRBV7-2
CDR3 DNA: TGTGCCAGCAGTGAAGTAGTCAACTATAATTCACCCCTCCACTTT; CDR3 protein: CASSEVVNYNSPLHF; clone size: -; D gene: -; J gene: TRBJ1-6; V gene: TRBV6-1
CDR3 DNA: TGCAGTGCTAGTGGACCCGGGGCAGGAAATCAGCCCCAGCATTTT; CDR3 protein: CSASGPGAGNQPQHF; clone size: -; D gene: -; J gene: TRBJ1-5; V gene: TRBV20-1
CDR3 DNA: TGTGCCAGCAGCGTAGCGGACACCTCATATGGCTACACCTTC; CDR3 protein: CASSVADTSYGYTF; clone size: few; D gene: -; J gene: TRBJ1-2; V gene: TRBV9
CDR3 DNA: TGCAGTGCTAGTGATTTGAGCGGGGGGGCGGTAAATGAGCAGTTCTTC; CDR3 protein: CSASDLSGGAVNEQFF; clone size: few; D gene: TRBD2; J gene: TRBJ2-1; V gene: TRBV20-1
CDR3 DNA: TGTGCCAGCAGCGTAGCATCCAGGGGGCGCCCAGATACGCAGTATTTT; CDR3 protein: CASSVASRGRPDTQYF; clone size: -; D gene: TRBD1; J gene: TRBJ2-3; V gene: TRBV9
CDR3 DNA: TGTGCCAGCAGCTCGGGGAGGACAGCGTTAGCCAAAAACATTCAGTACTTC; CDR3 protein: CASSSGRTALAKNIQYF; clone size: -; D gene: -; J gene: TRBJ2-4; V gene: TRBV6-1
CDR3 DNA: TGTGCCAGCAGCAACACCGACCCGACTCCTACATACAATGAGCAGTTCTTC; CDR3 protein: CASSNTDPTPTYNEQFF; clone size: few; D gene: -; J gene: TRBJ2-1; V gene: TRBV3-1
CDR3 DNA: TGCGCCAGCAGCCAATCGAGGGAAGGGTTCAGTCAGCCCCAGCATTTT; CDR3 protein: CASSQSREGFSQPQHF; clone size: -; D gene: -; J gene: TRBJ1-5; V gene: TRBV4-1
CDR3 DNA: TGTGCCAGCAGCCCTTTCGGGGGGGACAATCAGCCCCAGCATTTT; CDR3 protein: CASSPFGGDNQPQHF; clone size: -; D gene: -; J gene: TRBJ1-5; V gene: TRBV7-9
CDR3 DNA: TGCGCCAGCAGCTCGGCGGCGGGGAGCACAGATACGCAGTATTTT; CDR3 protein: CASSSAAGSTDTQYF; clone size: few; D gene: -; J gene: TRBJ2-3; V gene: TRBV5-1
CDR3 DNA: TGTGCCAGCTCACCCGTACAGGAGAAGGGTCAGCCCCAGCATTTT; CDR3 protein: CASSPVQEKGQPQHF; clone size: -; D gene: -; J gene: TRBJ1-5; V gene: TRBV18
CDR3 DNA: TGTGCCACCAGCAGAGAAGGACTCCGACAGGGCTCTCCTAACTATGGCTACACCTTC; CDR3 protein: CATSREGLRQGSPNYGYTF; clone size: few; D gene: TRBD1; J gene: TRBJ1-2; V gene: TRBV15
CDR3 DNA: TGTGCCATCAGTGCGAACAGGGGGTACGAGCAGTACTTC; CDR3 protein: CAISANRGYEQYF; clone size: few; D gene: TRBD1; J gene: TRBJ2-7; V gene: TRBV10-3
CDR3 DNA: TGTGCCAGCACTGTAGAATTCGGAGGGGACTATGGCTACACCTTC; CDR3 protein: CASTVEFGGDYGYTF; clone size: few; D gene: -; J gene: TRBJ1-2; V gene: TRBV6-1
CDR3 DNA: TGTGCCAGCAGTTTAGACAGGGGGCGCTTCTACGAGCAGTACTTC; CDR3 protein: CASSLDRGRFYEQYF; clone size: -; D gene: TRBD1; J gene: TRBJ2-7; V gene: TRBV27
CDR3 DNA: TGTGCCAGCAGCCCCGTACTCGGGGACACTGAAGCTTTCTTT; CDR3 protein: CASSPVLGDTEAFF; clone size: once; D gene: -; J gene: TRBJ1-1; V gene: TRBV7-9
CDR3 DNA: TGTGCCAGCAGTTATACCCAGGCCACAGATACGCAGTATTTT; CDR3 protein: CASSYTQATDTQYF; clone size: few; D gene: -; J gene: TRBJ2-3; V gene: TRBV6-2/TRBV6-3
CDR3 DNA: TGCGCCAGCAGCTTGTCGGGAGATAATGAAAAACTGTTTTTT; CDR3 protein: CASSLSGDNEKLFF; clone size: many; D gene: -; J gene: TRBJ1-4; V gene: TRBV7-2
CDR3 DNA: TGTGCCAGCTGTTTAAGCGGGCAGGGGGCTTCACCCCTCCACTTT; CDR3 protein: CASCLSGQGASPLHF; clone size: few; D gene: TRBD1; J gene: TRBJ1-6; V gene: TRBV6-1
CDR3 DNA: TGTGCCAGCAGCTTAGGACTAGAGTCGAGTGAGCAGTTCTTC; CDR3 protein: CASSLGLESSEQFF; clone size: once; D gene: -; J gene: TRBJ2-1; V gene: TRBV7-2
CDR3 DNA: TGTGCCAGCAGCTTAGTGCGGGGGGCTGGCTATGGCTACACCTTC; CDR3 protein: CASSLVRGAGYGYTF; clone size: few; D gene: -; J gene: TRBJ1-2; V gene: TRBV7-2
CDR3 DNA: TGTGCCAGCAGTTTTGGAAGAGAAGTCTACGAGCAGTACTTC; CDR3 protein: CASSFGREVYEQYF; clone size: few; D gene: -; J gene: TRBJ2-7; V gene: TRBV27
CDR3 DNA: TGTGCCAGCAGTTTGGGAATGCTGAACACTGAAGCTTTCTTT; CDR3 protein: CASSLGMLNTEAFF; clone size: -; D gene: -; J gene: TRBJ1-1; V gene: TRBV27
CDR3 DNA: TGCGCCAGCAGCGCCATGGAGGTTGAGCAGTTCTTC; CDR3 protein: CASSAMEVEQFF; clone size: -; D gene: -; J gene: TRBJ2-1; V gene: TRBV5-1